This T cell receptor beta chain stems from a study of beta chain features in type 1 diabetes. Germline CDR1 is MDHEN and CDR2 is SYDVKM. The CDR3 spans 14 residues. Only a few counts were recorded for this clone. What it binds is unknown. An end of the junction does not agree with germline; a read error may underlie this. The study reverse transcribed the entire isolated RNA, so it sequenced expressed TCRB transcripts. TCRdb's copy holds only in-frame clones and misses some; the assay was immunoSEQ multiplex PCR. The table shows about 390,000 clones, with 9.5% to 10% occurring only once. Study results and caveats: Whether HLA type influences TCRB rearrangement remained unresolved here. Short templates might get an advantage during PCR, and this would be equal in patients and controls. Researchers cautioned that cDNA sequencing could over-represent cells with high TCR expression. People with Type 1 diabetes carried modestly yet significantly shorter TCRB CDR3s in all four CD4+ subsets.

Naive, central memory, regulatory and stem cell-like memory cells within the CD4+ compartment were sorted using CD45RO/CCR7/CD25/CD127/CD95/CD27. This TCR derives from a man younger than 40 with type 1 diabetes. The rearrangement uses TRBV28 and TRBJ1-2, with a possible D match to TRBD1 (5 bases). The sequencing input was central memory CD4+ T cells from blood. CDR3 DNA sequence: TGTGCCAGCAGTGGCACAGGTTATAACCATGGCTACACCTTC. It specifies CASSGTGYNHGYTF.